Presented here are 12 T cell receptor beta chains from one specimen sequenced in a study of CD8 T cells in ankylosing spondylitis. MiXCR was run by TCRdb on the 5' RACE reads, yielding one entry per CDR3 protein. The sample holds approximately 200,000 distinct CDR3 sequences, about 13% seen once. The specimen sequenced was blood, either unsorted or a sorted T cell fraction (not recorded which). The receptors stem from a male donor with ankylosing spondylitis or in good health (not recorded which).

This chain connects TRBV27 to TRBJ2-1; 10 bases agree with TRBD1. The germline V gene has CDR1 MNHEY and CDR2 SMNVEV (reference sequence). Trimming at V came to 6 bases and at J to 4 bases, leaving 6 bases not matched to a gene. The CDR3 consists of 15 residues. The CDR3 loop reads CASSRGTGAYNEQFF. In DNA, the CDR3 is TGTGCCAGCAGCCGCGGGACAGGGGCATACAATGAGCAGTTCTTC.

This CDR3 reads CATSDGQDGYTF. The DNA of the CDR3 is TGTGCCACCAGTGACGGACAGGATGGCTACACCTTC. The genes are TRBV24-1 and TRBJ1-2; TRBD1 matches at 7 bases. V dropped 4 bases and J dropped 6; count of bases not matched to a gene: 1. Germline loops: CDR1 KGHDR, CDR2 SFDVKD. The CDR3 totals 12 residues.

This clonotype was observed many times. The chain combines TRBV25-1 with TRBJ2-2; D might be TRBD1 or TRBD2, each matching 5 bases. In germline, CDR1 is MGHDK, CDR2 SYGVNS. The CDR3 runs to 15 residues. Trimming took 9 bases from V and 3 from J, leaving 17 bases between them. CDR3 residues: CASTPGRLDTGELFF. The CDR3 nucleotides are TGTGCCAGTACTCCGGGGCGATTGGACACCGGGGAGCTGTTTTTT.

The chain couples TRBV4-1 to TRBJ2-7; 11 bases fit TRBD1. CDR1 and CDR2 from the germline V gene are MGHRA and YSYEKL. The CDR3 totals 15 residues. The V and J ends lost 3 bases and 7 bases, in that order; junction bases with no gene match: 8. CDR3 protein: CASSQGTGGYGEQYF. The CDR3 nucleotides are TGCGCCAGCAGCCAGGGGACAGGGGGATATGGAGAGCAGTACTTC.

In DNA, the CDR3 is TGTGCCTGGAGTGGCCCCTCCTACCGGGGGGATCTTGAGCAGTTCTTC. Its translation: CAWSGPSYRGDLEQFF. The gene calls are TRBV30 and TRBJ2-1; 7 nucleotides align to TRBD2. The V gene's germline CDR1 is GTSNPN and CDR2 SVGIG (reference sequence). Trimming took 1 base from V and 9 from J; bases not matched to a gene: 15. This CDR3 spans 16 amino acids.

This clonotype was counted a few times. The chain joins TRBV5-6 to TRBJ2-7, with D tentatively TRBD1 (6 bases). CDR3 size: 15 residues. CDR1 and CDR2 from the germline V gene are SGHDT and YYEEEE. V lost 5 bases, J lost 1 base, and 16 bases lay in between. CDR3 sequence (DNA): TGTGCCAGCAGTACAATCTACAGGGTTTCCTACGAGCAGTACTTC. Its translation is CASSTIYRVSYEQYF. The variable domain in full, completed from reference TRBV5-6 and TRBJ2-7, reads DAGVTQSPTHLIKTRGQQVTLRCSPKSGHDTVSWYQQALGQGPQFIFQYYEEEERQRGNFPDRFSGHQFPNYSSELNVNALLLGDSALYLCASSTIYRVSYEQYFGPGTRLTVT.

The J gene is TRBJ2-1, the V gene TRBV5-4; D call uncertain. CDR1 and CDR2 (germline): SGHNT, YYREEE (reference sequence). Between the trimmed V and J ends, which lost 4 bases and 10 bases, there was a span of 33 bases. The CDR3 length is 19 residues. CDR3 coding DNA: TGTGCCAGCAGCCAGGCCAACGCGCAATGGGCCGTTAAACCACCGGAGCAGTTCTTC. It codes for CASSQANAQWAVKPPEQFF.

The chain links TRBV10-2 to TRBJ2-7; a weak D match, TRBD1 (6 bases). The CDR3 runs to 13 residues. Trimming stripped 4 bases from V and 4 bases from J, with 11 bases between. The germline V gene has CDR1 WSHSY and CDR2 SAAADI. The CDR3 region has the DNA TGCGCCAGCAGTGGGACAGAAACTTACGAGCAGTACTTC. Protein product: CASSGTETYEQYF.

This clonotype was detected ten times or more. The gene calls are TRBV12-3 or TRBV12-4 and TRBJ2-3, with D unresolved. The V and J ends lost 6 bases and 2 bases respectively, with 6 bases between them. CDR3 length equals 12 residues. The CDR3, as DNA: TGTGCCAGCAGCCGTGACACAGATACGCAGTATTTT. It translates to CASSRDTDTQYF.

The chain uses TRBV12-3 or TRBV12-4 and TRBJ2-7; TRBD2 is a possible D gene (5 bases). The V end was cut by 6 bases, the J end by 2 bases, with 11 bases between. The CDR3 is 13 residues long. CDR3 sequence reads: CASRSGIAYEQYF. CDR3 bases: TGTGCCAGCAGATCCGGGATTGCCTACGAGCAGTACTTC.

The chain has TRBV27 and TRBJ1-1; D not certain. With 7 bases removed from V and 6 bases from J, the gap between germline ends came to 21 bases. The CDR3 has 15 residues. Germline V CDR1 and CDR2: MNHEY, SMNVEV (reference sequence). The CDR3 region is CASTSWSTGIAEAFF. CDR3 bases: TGTGCCAGCACCTCTTGGAGCACGGGGATTGCTGAAGCTTTCTTT.

This clonotype was counted only a few times. The V call is TRBV9, the J call TRBJ2-7, with 9 bases lining up with TRBD2. The J segment lost 5 bases and the V segment lost 0 bases, leaving 3 bases of the junction unmatched. Germline V gene lookup returns CDR1 SGDLS and CDR2 YYNGEE. This CDR3 has 14 residues. CDR3 nucleotides: TGTGCCAGCAGCGTAGGGTCTAGCGGGGACGAGCAGTACTTC. Protein product: CASSVGSSGDEQYF.